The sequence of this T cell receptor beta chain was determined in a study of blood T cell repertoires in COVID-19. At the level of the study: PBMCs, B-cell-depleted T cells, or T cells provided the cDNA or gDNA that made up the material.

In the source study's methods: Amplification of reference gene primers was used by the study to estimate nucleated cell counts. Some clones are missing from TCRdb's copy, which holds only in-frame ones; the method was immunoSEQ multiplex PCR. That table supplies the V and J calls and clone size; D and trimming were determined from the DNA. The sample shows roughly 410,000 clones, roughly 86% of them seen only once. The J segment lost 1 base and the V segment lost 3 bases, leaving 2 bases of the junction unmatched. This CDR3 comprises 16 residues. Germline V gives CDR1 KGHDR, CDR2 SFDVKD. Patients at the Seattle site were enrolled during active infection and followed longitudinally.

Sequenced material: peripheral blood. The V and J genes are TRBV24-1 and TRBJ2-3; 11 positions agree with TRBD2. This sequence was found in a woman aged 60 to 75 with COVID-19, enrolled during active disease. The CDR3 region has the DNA TGTGCCACCAGTGATCAACTAGCGGGGGGCACAGATACGCAGTATTTT. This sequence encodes CATSDQLAGGTDTQYF.